The 31 T cell receptor beta chains presented below share a single source sample, sequenced in a study of T-cell memory formation after mild COVID-19. TCRdb processed the 5' RACE reads anew with MiXCR; each CDR3 protein has one entry. The table shows some 290,000 distinct CDR3 sequences, with 15% to 20% occurring only once. The sequenced sample was PBMCs or a T cell subset sorted from them (not recorded which). The receptors stem from a man between 18 and 35 years old who had mild COVID-19 (a few samples of this study predate the infection). Cell type and time point are not known.

This clonotype was seen repeatedly, ten times or more. The chain carries TRBV5-1 and TRBJ2-2; D gene unclear. Germline V CDR1 and CDR2: SGHRS, YFSETQ. The CDR3 has 16 amino acids. Trimming removed 0 bases at V and 6 bases at J, with 15 bases between. The CDR3 here is CASSLEGQDRAGELFF. DNA of the CDR3: TGCGCCAGCAGCTTGGAAGGTCAGGATCGCGCCGGGGAGCTGTTTTTT.

This clonotype was picked up a small number of times. The chain has TRBV5-1 and TRBJ2-2, with TRBD2 identical over 8 bases. Germline V gene sequence: CDR1 SGHRS, CDR2 YFSETQ. Trimming removed 5 bases from V and 6 bases from J; junction bases left unmatched: 9. The CDR3 has 15 residues. The chain's CDR3 is CASSLQAGGPGELFF. CDR3 bases: TGCGCCAGCAGTCTTCAGGCGGGGGGTCCCGGGGAGCTGTTTTTT.

CDR3 nucleotides: TGTGCCAGCGCCGCGGGACAGGTCTACAATGAGCAGTTCTTC. It yields the protein CASAAGQVYNEQFF. The chain combines TRBV6-6 with TRBJ2-1; 8 nucleotides align to TRBD1. V was pared by 8 bases and J by 3 bases, with 6 bases of the junction left unmatched. The CDR3 extends over 14 amino acids. Germline loops: CDR1 MNHNY, CDR2 SVGAGI (reference sequence).

This clonotype occurred many times. The genes are TRBV7-9 and TRBJ2-7; a weak D match, TRBD1 (6 bases). Germline assignment: CDR1 SEHNR and CDR2 FQNEAQ (reference sequence). Trimming removed 4 bases at V and 7 bases at J, with 11 bases between. The CDR3 is 12 amino acids. This chain's CDR3 is CASSSGTQEQYF. CDR3 nucleotides: TGTGCCAGCAGCTCCGGGACACAGGAGCAGTACTTC.

This clonotype was observed a handful of times. The chain combines TRBV18 with TRBJ2-7, with D maybe TRBD1 (5 bases). Trimming removed 2 bases from V and 0 bases from J, with 17 bases in between. CDR1 is KGHSH, CDR2 LQKENI, per germline. The CDR3 is 17 residues long. CDR3 DNA sequence: TGTGCCAGCTCACCATACTCCAGACAGCTCAGCTCCTACGAGCAGTACGTC. It codes for CASSPYSRQLSSYEQYV.

The chain links TRBV5-1 to TRBJ2-5, with D possibly TRBD2 on 6 matching bases. Germline loops: CDR1 SGHRS, CDR2 YFSETQ. The CDR3 loop spans 15 amino acids. Trimming cost V 5 bases and J 4 bases, with 18 bases left between them. The CDR3: CASREGGPFVETQYF. The CDR3 DNA follows: TGCGCCAGCAGGGAGGGTGGCCCTTTCGTAGAGACCCAGTACTTC.

The chain uses TRBV5-1 and TRBJ2-1; possible D gene TRBD2, 7 bases. Germline lookup yields CDR1 SGHRS and CDR2 YFSETQ. V gave up 4 bases and J gave up 2 bases, with 13 bases separating them. The CDR3 runs 15 residues. Written as DNA, the CDR3 is TGCGCCAGCAGCCTCTGGGAGGGGGCCTACAATGAGCAGTTCTTC. Its protein is CASSLWEGAYNEQFF.

The V gene is TRBV7-9, the J gene TRBJ2-2; a weak D match, TRBD2 (5 bases). Per germline, CDR1 SEHNR and CDR2 FQNEAQ (reference sequence). The CDR3 covers 14 residues. V dropped 6 bases and J dropped 7 bases, with 15 bases sitting between them. CDR3 loop: CASRLDLHNGELFF. DNA of the CDR3: TGTGCCAGCAGACTAGACCTGCACAACGGGGAGCTGTTTTTT.

The rearrangement uses TRBV5-5 and TRBJ2-3; D may be TRBD1 (7 bases). V was trimmed by 5 bases and J by 3 bases, leaving 16 bases between them. Germline CDR1 and CDR2: SGHKS and YYEKEE (reference sequence). The CDR3 is 15 residues long. For the CDR3, the DNA is TGTGCCAGCAGGTCGGGGGACAGCCAAACAGATACGCAGTATTTT. Its translation: CASRSGDSQTDTQYF.

The chain carries TRBV9 and TRBJ2-7, with D unresolved. The CDR3 runs to 15 residues. The V end was cut by 4 bases, the J end by 2 bases, with 16 bases between. CDR1 is SGDLS, CDR2 YYNGEE, per germline. Here the CDR3 reads CASSPSDAAPYEQYF. The DNA for the CDR3 is TGTGCCAGCAGCCCTTCTGACGCAGCACCCTACGAGCAGTACTTC.

The rearrangement uses TRBV5-6 and TRBJ1-2; D perhaps matches TRBD1 (5 bases). CDR3 length: 16 amino acids. Germline assignment: CDR1 SGHDT and CDR2 YYEEEE. V lost 0 bases, J lost 2 bases, and 14 bases lay in between. CDR3 protein: CASSLGGGDQNYGYTF. CDR3 DNA: TGTGCCAGCAGCTTGGGCGGGGGAGACCAGAACTATGGCTACACCTTC. The variable domain in full, completed from reference TRBV5-6 and TRBJ1-2, reads DAGVTQSPTHLIKTRGQQVTLRCSPKSGHDTVSWYQQALGQGPQFIFQYYEEEERQRGNFPDRFSGHQFPNYSSELNVNALLLGDSALYLCASSLGGGDQNYGYTFGSGTRLTVV.

The gene calls are TRBV4-2 and TRBJ1-1, with D unresolved. CDR3 size: 15 residues. Trimming stripped 0 bases from V and 4 bases from J, with 12 bases between. CDR1 is LGHNA, CDR2 YNFKEQ, per germline. The CDR3 is CASSQDAGPGTEAFF. Written as DNA, the CDR3 is TGTGCCAGCAGCCAAGATGCTGGTCCCGGCACTGAAGCTTTCTTT.

There are many counts of this clonotype. One junction end does not reproduce the germline sequence, and a read error may be involved. V gene TRBV28 combines with J gene TRBJ1-1; the D is unclear. Germline V gives CDR1 MDHEN, CDR2 SYDVKM. This CDR3 comprises 11 residues. CDR3 DNA: TGTGCCAGCAGTTTACACACCGAAGCTTTCTTT. Protein product: CASSLHTEAFF.

In this sample, this clonotype turned up a few times. The V call is TRBV12-3 or TRBV12-4, the J call TRBJ1-5; D is unclear. This CDR3 is 12 amino acids long. The V and J ends lost 6 bases and 4 bases respectively, with 7 bases between them. CDR3 residues: CASSLHNQPQHF. The CDR3 DNA reads as TGTGCCAGCAGCCTCCATAATCAGCCCCAGCATTTT.

This clonotype showed up many times. This chain uses TRBV7-2 with TRBJ2-3; 7 nucleotides agree with TRBD2. The junction had 3 bases not matched to a gene; V was cut back by 6 bases and J by 0 bases. Germline CDR1 is SGHTA and CDR2 is FQGNSA. The CDR3 runs to 14 residues. The CDR3 spells CASRGGGSTDTQYF. In DNA, the CDR3 is TGTGCCAGCAGAGGCGGGGGAAGCACAGATACGCAGTATTTT.

V and J are TRBV4-3 and TRBJ1-5; 8 bases line up with TRBD1. The CDR3 covers 15 residues. Germline trimming cut 4 bases from V and 6 bases from J; bases unmatched to any gene: 8. Germline CDR1 reads LGHNA; CDR2 reads YSLEER. The CDR3 region has the DNA TGCGCCAGCAGCCCCCTGAGAGGGACAGGTCAGCCCCAGCATTTT. It translates to CASSPLRGTGQPQHF.

The chain has TRBV6-2 or TRBV6-3 and TRBJ1-1; D may be TRBD1 (5 bases). Germline CDR1 is MNHEY and CDR2 is SVGEGT. The CDR3 runs 14 residues. Between the trimmed V and J ends, which lost 6 bases and 0 bases, there was a span of 11 bases. Written as DNA, the CDR3 is TGTGCCAGCAGCCGGACAATTATGAACACTGAAGCTTTCTTT. This gives the protein CASSRTIMNTEAFF.

This chain connects TRBV9 to TRBJ2-7, with 9 positions matching TRBD2. The length of the CDR3 is 16 residues. Germline CDR1 is SGDLS and CDR2 is YYNGEE. Trimming removed 0 bases from V and 0 bases from J; junction bases left unmatched: 4. CDR3 protein: CASSVGSGGSSYEQYF. CDR3 nucleotides: TGTGCCAGCAGCGTAGGGAGCGGGGGGAGCTCCTACGAGCAGTACTTC. Full variable domain (outside the CDR3, taken from reference TRBV9 and TRBJ2-7): DSGVTQTPKHLITATGQRVTLRCSPRSGDLSVYWYQQSLDQGLQFLIQYYNGEERAKGNILERFSAQQFPDLHSELNLSSLELGDSALYFCASSVGSGGSSYEQYFGPGTRLTVT.

This clonotype was observed a few times. The V and J genes are TRBV9 and TRBJ2-1; D ambiguous. This CDR3 is built from 14 residues. Trimming pared 0 bases from V and 2 bases from J, leaving 6 bases between. Germline assignment: CDR1 SGDLS and CDR2 YYNGEE. The CDR3 region is CASSVVVAYNEQFF. CDR3 DNA sequence: TGTGCCAGCAGCGTAGTTGTAGCCTACAATGAGCAGTTCTTC.

The CDR3 DNA sequence: TGTGCCAGCCTACGGGGAGCCAGCCACAATGAGCAGTTCTTC. This codes for CASLRGASHNEQFF. This chain uses TRBV2 with TRBJ2-1, with a possible D match to TRBD2 (5 bases). Trimming cost V 8 bases and J 5 bases, with 16 bases left between them. CDR1 is SNHLY, CDR2 FYNNEI, per germline. The CDR3 is 14 residues long.

CDR3 sequence reads: CASSLGGAMTNQPQHF. In nucleotides, the CDR3 is TGTGCCAGCAGTCTGGGGGGCGCGATGACCAATCAGCCCCAGCATTTT. The V and J genes are TRBV6-1 and TRBJ1-5; tentative D call: TRBD1 (6 bases). The germline V and J ends were trimmed by 5 bases and 3 bases, with 17 bases remaining between them. The CDR3 loop spans 16 amino acids. The germline gives CDR1 MNHNS, CDR2 SASEGT.

The chain joins TRBV6-5 to TRBJ2-3; D is perhaps TRBD2 (7 bases). This CDR3 is 15 amino acids long. Trimming shortened V by 4 bases and J by 2 bases, and 13 bases separated the two germline ends. Germline lookup yields CDR1 MNHEY and CDR2 SVGAGI. The chain's CDR3 is CASSSEGGITDTQYF. CDR3 in DNA: TGTGCCAGCAGTTCGGAGGGGGGGATCACAGATACGCAGTATTTT.

The V call is TRBV4-3, the J call TRBJ2-7, with D unresolved. Trimming took 4 bases from V and 0 from J, leaving 13 bases between them. The length of the CDR3 is 15 residues. The germline CDR1 and CDR2 sequences are LGHNA and YSLEER. This CDR3 reads CASSRADPGSYEQYF. The CDR3 DNA is TGCGCCAGCAGCCGAGCCGACCCAGGCTCCTACGAGCAGTACTTC.

In its sample, this clonotype was seen a few times. The genes are TRBV2 and TRBJ2-7; TRBD1 is a possible D gene (5 bases). Germline CDR1 and CDR2: SNHLY and FYNNEI. CDR3 length equals 11 residues. V dropped 6 bases and J dropped 4 bases, with 7 bases sitting between them. The CDR3 coding sequence is TGTGCCAGCAGGACAGATTACGAGCAGTACGTC. It specifies CASRTDYEQYV.

The chain couples TRBV7-2 to TRBJ2-1; the match to TRBD1 covers 8 bases. The CDR3 is made up of 16 amino acids. V shed 2 bases and J 7 bases; nucleotides not matched to a gene: 10. Germline V CDR1 and CDR2: SGHTA, FQGNSA. CDR3 residues: CASSLTGQGASNEQFF. The CDR3, as DNA: TGTGCCAGCAGCTTAACGGGGCAGGGGGCGAGTAATGAGCAGTTCTTC.

This chain joins TRBV7-6 and TRBJ2-3; D unresolved. The V gene's germline CDR1 is SGHVS and CDR2 FNYEAQ. The V and J ends lost 1 base and 4 bases respectively, with 15 bases between them. This CDR3 spans 16 amino acids. This CDR3 reads CASSLGSRLSADTQYF. Written as DNA, the CDR3 is TGTGCCAGCAGCTTAGGAAGCCGCCTGAGCGCAGATACGCAGTATTTT.

The rearrangement uses TRBV7-2 and TRBJ2-5; possible D gene TRBD1, 6 bases. This CDR3 spans 16 amino acids. The germline V and J ends were trimmed by 5 bases and 2 bases, with 18 bases remaining between them. Germline lookup yields CDR1 SGHTA and CDR2 FQGNSA. CDR3 DNA: TGTGCCAGCAGCCCGGCACGGACAGTCGAGCAAGAGACCCAGTACTTC. Its translation: CASSPARTVEQETQYF. The full variable domain, with the rest looked up from reference TRBV7-2 and TRBJ2-5, is GAGVSQSPSNKVTEKGKDVELRCDPISGHTALYWYRQSLGQGLEFLIYFQGNSAPDKSGLPSDRFSAERTGGSVSTLTIQRTQQEDSAVYLCASSPARTVEQETQYFGPGTRLLVL.

This clonotype has only a few counts. The chain uses TRBV6-5 and TRBJ1-5; D ambiguous. The CDR3 extends over 15 amino acids. Germline V gene sequence: CDR1 MNHEY, CDR2 SVGAGI. Trimming left V 2 bases short and J 4 bases short, with 12 bases between. The CDR3, as DNA: TGTGCCAGCAGTTACAGGTGGAACAGTAATCAGCCCCAGCATTTT. Translating it yields CASSYRWNSNQPQHF.

The genes are TRBV6-1 and TRBJ2-3; the D is unclear. The CDR3 runs 16 residues. The V gene's germline CDR1 is MNHNS and CDR2 SASEGT. The germline V and J ends were trimmed by 2 bases and 0 bases, with 12 bases remaining between them. The DNA for the CDR3 is TGTGCCAGCAGTGAACTTCCGGGTCCCAGCACAGATACGCAGTATTTT. This gives the protein CASSELPGPSTDTQYF.

The J gene is TRBJ1-5, the V gene TRBV6-5; tentative D call: TRBD1 (6 bases). CDR3 length equals 16 residues. With 4 bases removed from V and 5 bases from J, the gap between germline ends came to 18 bases. The germline CDR1 and CDR2 sequences are MNHEY and SVGAGI. CDR3 DNA: TGTGCCAGCAGTTTGGACCCCCAGGGGAGGTATCAGCCCCAGCATTTT. Amino acids: CASSLDPQGRYQPQHF.

A few counts support this clonotype. The genes are TRBV15 and TRBJ2-1; 9 positions agree with TRBD2. CDR3 length equals 15 residues. J lost 7 bases, V lost 0 bases, and 4 bases had no gene match. The germline V gene has CDR1 LNHNV and CDR2 YYDKDF (reference sequence). CDR3 loop: CATSRDSGGRNEQFF. The CDR3 coding sequence is TGTGCCACCAGCAGAGATAGCGGGGGAAGGAATGAGCAGTTCTTC.